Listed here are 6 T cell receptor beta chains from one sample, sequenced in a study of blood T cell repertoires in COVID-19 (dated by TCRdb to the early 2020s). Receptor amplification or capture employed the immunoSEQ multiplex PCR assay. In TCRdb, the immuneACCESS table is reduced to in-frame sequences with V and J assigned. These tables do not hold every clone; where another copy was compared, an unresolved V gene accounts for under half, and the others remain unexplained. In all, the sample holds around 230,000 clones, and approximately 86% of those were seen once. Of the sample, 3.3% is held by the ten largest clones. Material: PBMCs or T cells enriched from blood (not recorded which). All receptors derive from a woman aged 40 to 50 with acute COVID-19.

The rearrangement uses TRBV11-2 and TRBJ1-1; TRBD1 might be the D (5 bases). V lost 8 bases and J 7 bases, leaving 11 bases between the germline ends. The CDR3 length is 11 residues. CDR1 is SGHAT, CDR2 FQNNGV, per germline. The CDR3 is CASGGAFEAFF. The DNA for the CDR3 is TGTGCCAGCGGAGGGGCGTTTGAAGCTTTCTTT.

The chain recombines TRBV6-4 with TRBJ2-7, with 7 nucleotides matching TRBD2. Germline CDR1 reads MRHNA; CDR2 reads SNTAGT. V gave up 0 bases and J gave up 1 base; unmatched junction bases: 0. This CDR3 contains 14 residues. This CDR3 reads CASSDSGGSYEQYF. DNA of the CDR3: TGTGCCAGCAGTGACTCGGGGGGGTCCTACGAGCAGTACTTC.

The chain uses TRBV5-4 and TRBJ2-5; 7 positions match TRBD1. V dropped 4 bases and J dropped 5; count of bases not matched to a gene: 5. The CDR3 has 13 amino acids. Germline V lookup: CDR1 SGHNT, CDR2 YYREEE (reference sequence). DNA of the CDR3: TGTGCCAGCAGCACAGACAGGGTTGAGACCCAGTACTTC. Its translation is CASSTDRVETQYF.

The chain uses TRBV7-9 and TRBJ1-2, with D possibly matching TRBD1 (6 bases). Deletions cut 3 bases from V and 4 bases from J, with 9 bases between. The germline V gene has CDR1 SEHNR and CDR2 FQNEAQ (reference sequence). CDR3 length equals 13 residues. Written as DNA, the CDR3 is TGTGCCAGCAGCTTGGACAGAAGCTATGGCTACACCTTC. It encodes CASSLDRSYGYTF.

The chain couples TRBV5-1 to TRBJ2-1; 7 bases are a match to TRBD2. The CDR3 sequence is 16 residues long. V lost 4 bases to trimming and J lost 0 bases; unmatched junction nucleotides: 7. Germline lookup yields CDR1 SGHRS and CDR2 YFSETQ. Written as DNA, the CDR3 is TGCGCCAGCAGCATGACTAGCCTGAGCTCCTACAATGAGCAGTTCTTC. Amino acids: CASSMTSLSSYNEQFF. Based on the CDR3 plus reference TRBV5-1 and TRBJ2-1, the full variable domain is KAGVTQTPRYLIKTRGQQVTLSCSPISGHRSVSWYQQTPGQGLQFLFEYFSETQRNKGNFPGRFSGRQFSNSRSEMNVSTLELGDSALYLCASSMTSLSSYNEQFFGPGTRLTVL.

CDR3 sequence reads: CASSQALWGLAGVPGEQYF. The DNA for the CDR3 is TGCGCCAGCAGCCAAGCGCTATGGGGACTAGCGGGAGTCCCGGGGGAGCAGTACTTC. This chain connects TRBV4-1 to TRBJ2-7; TRBD2 matches at 14 bases. The V segment lost 1 base and the J segment 7 bases; nucleotides outside the gene matches: 15. The CDR3 loop spans 19 amino acids. The germline V gene encodes CDR1 MGHRA and CDR2 YSYEKL.